Detailed here is one T cell receptor (beta chain). No cognate antigen has been identified for it. There are no base qualities to consult, and no much larger clone falls within one base. These data originate in a study of blood T cell repertoires in COVID-19 (dated by TCRdb to about 2020). In the study overall: Collaborator samples came from the United States, Italy and Spain and covered acute and convalescent phases of COVID-19. The prospective study material was composed of cDNA or gDNA derived from T cells, B-cell-depleted T cells, or PBMCs. Subjects who had been exposed to COVID-19, were actively infected with it, or had recovered from it provided the deeply sampled blood TCRbeta repertoires that made up the dataset. The repertoires were made available in a free public database intended to serve as a resource for research on the immune response to SARS-CoV-2. The samples were drawn from the first 160 participants of the ongoing ImmuneRACE study and from 1,254 subjects provided by 6 global collaborators. Nearly every sample came with metadata listing a de-identified subject ID, COVID-19 status, age in years and sex. Where available, HLA class I and class II types were obtained from metadata supplied by the sample provider rather than from assay-based typing. Study-wide findings and limitations: How much clinical and demographic metadata was included differed by source and by participant, and the metadata was provided uncurated.

The collaborating institutions used their own protocols to collect whole blood in K2EDTA tubes. Collaborator samples were shipped for TCRbeta analysis as frozen whole blood, isolated PBMCs, or DNA extracted from either sample type. TCRbeta CDR3 regions were amplified from genomic DNA by means of the immunoSEQ Assay, a bias-controlled multiplex PCR. Per the source publication's procedure: The number of nucleated cells in each sample was estimated by amplification of reference gene primers within the assay. Sequence reads were collapsed and filtered to measure the absolute abundance of every unique TCRbeta CDR3 rearrangement. Productive Simpson clonality was computed per sample as the square root of Simpson's diversity index over productive rearrangements. The clones in this table, taken by TCRdb from immuneACCESS, are in-frame only. Not every clone is retained; where verified, under half of the shortfall comes from an unresolved V gene, and the cause of the rest is unknown. V, J and clone size are those of that table, while D and trimming were read from the DNA. The sample table contains roughly 130,000 clones; only one count was recorded for 65% to 80% of them. The leading ten clones occupy around a sixth of the sample.

The receptor's source is a man aged 50-60 years with acute or convalescent COVID-19. The sample taken for sequencing was peripheral blood.

This receptor has the CDR3 CASSQDGDRAYNSPLHF. The bases read TGTGCCAGCAGCCAAGATGGGGACAGGGCTTATAATTCACCCCTCCACTTT. This chain joins TRBV3-1 (or the pseudogene TRBV3-2) to TRBJ1-6; 9 central bases correspond to TRBD1. Relative to germline, V is missing 0 bases and J is missing 4 bases, with 4 bases of the junction outside any gene match. From the cysteine through the phenylalanine, the CDR3 covers 17 amino acids. The sequence is cut down to CDR3 DNA, 51 bases in frame from base 1. Reading the germline V gene (reference sequence) gives CDR1 LGHDT and CDR2 YNNKEL.